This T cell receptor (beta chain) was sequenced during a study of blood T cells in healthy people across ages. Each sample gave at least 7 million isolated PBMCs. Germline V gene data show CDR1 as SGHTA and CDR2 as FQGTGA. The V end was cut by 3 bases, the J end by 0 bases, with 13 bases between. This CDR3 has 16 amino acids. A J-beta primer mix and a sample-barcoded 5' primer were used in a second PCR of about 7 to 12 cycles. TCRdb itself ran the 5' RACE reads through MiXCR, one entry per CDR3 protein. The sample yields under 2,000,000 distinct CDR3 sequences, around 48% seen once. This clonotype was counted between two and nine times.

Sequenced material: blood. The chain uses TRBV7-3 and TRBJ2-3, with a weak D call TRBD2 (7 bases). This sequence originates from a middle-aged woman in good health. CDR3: CASSFSGGSSTDTQYF. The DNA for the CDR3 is TGTGCCAGCAGCTTCTCGGGGGGCTCTAGCACAGATACGCAGTATTTT.